The 5 T cell receptor beta chains below all came from one sample that was sequenced in a study of response to subunit inactivated influenza vaccine. TCRdb reanalysed the RT-PCR reads using MiXCR and keeps one entry per CDR3 protein. The sample holds a few hundred thousand distinct CDR3 sequences, roughly 22% seen once. The sequencing used PBMCs from blood, collected less than 22 months after vaccination. The receptors derive from a man between 50 and 69 years old who received an inactivated influenza vaccine.

The chain employs TRBV4-3 and TRBJ2-3; D unclear. V was pared by 5 bases and J by 2 bases, with 17 bases between. CDR1 and CDR2 from the germline V gene are LGHNA and YSLEER. The CDR3 totals 16 residues. The CDR3 coding sequence is TGCGCCAGCAGCGCCACGGTCTACCCCCTCACAGATACGCAGTATTTT. It is translated as CASSATVYPLTDTQYF.

This clonotype was detected only a few times. J is TRBJ1-2 and V is TRBV28; the D gene is possibly TRBD1 (6 bases). Germline V gene data show CDR1 as MDHEN and CDR2 as SYDVKM. The ends were cut back, 5 bases at V and 8 bases at J, with 12 bases in the middle. CDR3 length equals 12 residues. DNA of the CDR3: TGTGCCAGCAGTCAAAGGGGGAGAGGCTACACCTTC. Its protein product is CASSQRGRGYTF.

This clonotype was seen more than once but under ten times. The chain has TRBV7-9 and TRBJ1-1; the match to TRBD1 covers 9 bases. CDR1 SEHNR and CDR2 FQNEAQ come from the germline V gene (reference sequence). V lost 1 base, J lost 4 bases, and 7 bases stayed unmatched. The CDR3 runs to 16 residues. The CDR3 coding sequence is TGTGCCAGCAGCTTAGGGACAGGGGATTCGAGCACTGAAGCTTTCTTT. Translated: CASSLGTGDSSTEAFF.

This clonotype was observed a handful of times. This rearrangement joins TRBV10-2 to TRBJ2-7, with 7 bases matching TRBD2. V gave up 6 bases and J gave up 6 bases; unmatched junction bases: 14. This CDR3 has 15 amino acids. Germline V lookup: CDR1 WSHSY, CDR2 SAAADI. CDR3 in DNA: TGCGCCAGCAGGGGTCCGGGGCTAGCGGTGGGCGAGCAGTACTTC. Its translation: CASRGPGLAVGEQYF.

This clonotype was seen a handful of times. The V gene is TRBV4-1, the J gene TRBJ2-7; perhaps TRBD1 as D (5 bases). This CDR3 has 15 residues. V gave up 2 bases and J gave up 2 bases, with 13 bases separating them. Germline CDR1 MGHRA, CDR2 YSYEKL. For the CDR3, the DNA is TGCGCCAGCAGCCAAACTCAGGGTTCAACCTACGAGCAGTACTTC. This gives the protein CASSQTQGSTYEQYF.